The 16 T cell receptor beta chains below were found in one sample sequenced in a study of blood T cell repertoires in COVID-19. The assay was immunoSEQ multiplex PCR, and TCRdb's table has in-frame clones only and misses some. This sample has tens of thousands of clones, with roughly 90% found just once. Sequencing was carried out using peripheral blood. The source is a man aged 60-69 years with acute or convalescent COVID-19.

V is TRBV4-1 and J is TRBJ1-1; D unclear. CDR3 size: 15 residues. CDR1 is MGHRA and CDR2 is YSYEKL in the germline V gene. V lost 1 base and J lost 1, with 10 bases in between. The CDR3 here is CASSQVYTENTEAFF. For the CDR3, the DNA is TGCGCCAGCAGCCAAGTTTATACAGAGAACACTGAAGCTTTCTTT.

This clone was recorded once. This chain uses TRBV19 with TRBJ1-5; perhaps TRBD1 as D (6 bases). Germline CDR1 is LNHDA and CDR2 is SQIVND (reference sequence). The CDR3 spans 14 residues. V shed 6 bases and J shed 4 bases, with 13 bases lying between them. CDR3 sequence (DNA): TGTGCCAGTAGGTACAGGGAGATTAATCAGCCCCAGCATTTT. It codes for CASRYREINQPQHF.

The chain's CDR3 is CASSLDRGLYEQYF. The CDR3 DNA reads as TGTGCCAGCAGCTTGGACAGGGGGCTGTACGAGCAGTACTTC. The J gene is TRBJ2-7, the V gene TRBV6-2 or TRBV6-3; 11 bases agree with TRBD1. Unmatched junction bases numbered 5, after V lost 6 bases and J lost 4 bases. Germline lookup yields CDR1 MNHEY and CDR2 SVGEGT. The CDR3 sequence is 14 residues long.

The rearrangement uses TRBV4-1 and TRBJ2-4; TRBD2 aligns across 7 bases. CDR3 length: 17 amino acids. J gave up 2 bases and V 1 base, and 8 bases lay outside the gene matches. The germline V gene encodes CDR1 MGHRA and CDR2 YSYEKL. CDR3 sequence reads: CASSQVGAGTTKNIQYF. The DNA of the CDR3 is TGCGCCAGCAGCCAAGTGGGTGCCGGGACTACCAAAAACATTCAGTACTTC.

The CDR3 here is CASSPDRVQFF. The CDR3 DNA follows: TGTGCCAGCTCACCCGACAGGGTACAGTTCTTC. The chain carries TRBV18 and TRBJ2-1; 7 nucleotides match TRBD1. The CDR3 spans 11 residues. Germline CDR1 and CDR2: KGHSH and LQKENI. Losses at the gene ends were 3 bases for V and 13 bases for J; bases not matched to a gene: 3.

This rearrangement joins TRBV27 to TRBJ2-1; D gene ambiguous. Trimming left V 3 bases short and J 4 bases short, with 7 bases between. From germline, CDR1 is MNHEY and CDR2 SMNVEV (reference sequence). This CDR3 comprises 13 residues. The CDR3 DNA reads as TGTGCCAGCAGTTTGTCAGATTACAATGAGCAGTTCTTC. Translating it yields CASSLSDYNEQFF.

The V and J genes are TRBV4-3 and TRBJ2-1; D possibly corresponds to TRBD2 (6 bases). The CDR3 runs to 16 residues. V lost 0 bases and J 4 bases, leaving 13 bases between the germline ends. CDR1 and CDR2 from the germline V gene are LGHNA and YSLEER. The CDR3, as DNA: TGCGCCAGCAGCCAAGATACGGGAGCCCCTTACAATGAGCAGTTCTTC. Amino acids: CASSQDTGAPYNEQFF.

The chain employs TRBV13 and TRBJ1-2; possible D gene TRBD1, 6 bases. This CDR3 comprises 15 residues. V lost 4 bases to trimming and J lost 4 bases, with 16 bases between them. Germline CDR1 reads PRHDT; CDR2 reads FYEKMQ (reference sequence). CDR3 sequence: CASSYPTGPTYGYTF. The CDR3 bases are TGTGCCAGCAGCTACCCGACAGGCCCAACCTATGGCTACACCTTC.

The CDR3 loop is CASSDSSGLAGAETQYF. In DNA, the CDR3 is TGTGCCAGCAGTGACTCCTCGGGACTAGCGGGAGCAGAGACCCAGTACTTC. The rearrangement links TRBV25-1 to TRBJ2-5; 14 bases line up with TRBD2. This CDR3 is built from 17 residues. J lost 4 bases, V lost 3 bases, and 7 bases had no gene match. From germline, CDR1 is MGHDK and CDR2 SYGVNS.

This clone was detected once. J is TRBJ2-7 and V is TRBV5-1; 11 bases fit TRBD1. CDR3 size: 15 residues. The V gene's germline CDR1 is SGHRS and CDR2 YFSETQ. J gave up 0 bases and V 4 bases, and 3 bases lay outside the gene matches. CDR3 loop: CASSPGTGGSYEQYF. Written as DNA, the CDR3 is TGCGCCAGCAGCCCGGGGACAGGGGGCTCCTACGAGCAGTACTTC.

This clone appeared a single time. The chain employs TRBV30 and TRBJ2-2; possibly TRBD1 for D (6 bases). Germline loops: CDR1 GTSNPN, CDR2 SVGIG (reference sequence). Trimming took off 2 bases at V and 4 bases at J, with 14 bases between the two ends. The CDR3 covers 15 residues. In DNA, the CDR3 is TGTGCCTGGAGTCCAGGGCAGGGGAGCACCGGGGAGCTGTTTTTT. Protein sequence: CAWSPGQGSTGELFF.

There are a few counts of this clone. The J gene is TRBJ1-1, the V gene TRBV16; a weak D match, TRBD1 (5 bases). Germline V gene sequence: CDR1 KGHSY, CDR2 FQNENV. The V end was cut by 4 bases, the J end by 1 base, with 7 bases between. The CDR3 has 13 residues. CDR3 protein: CASSRTGNTEAFF. As DNA, the CDR3 is TGTGCCAGCAGCCGTACAGGGAACACTGAAGCTTTCTTT.

This clone was counted once. The chain links TRBV5-5 to TRBJ1-6, with a possible D match to TRBD1 (6 bases). This CDR3 spans 15 amino acids. V lost 0 bases, J lost 10 bases, and 14 bases lay in between. Germline lookup yields CDR1 SGHKS and CDR2 YYEKEE (reference sequence). This CDR3 reads CASSLEAGVDSPLHF. Here the CDR3 DNA reads TGTGCCAGCAGCTTGGAAGCAGGGGTTGACTCACCCCTCCACTTT. The whole variable domain, remainder taken from reference TRBV5-5 and TRBJ1-6, is DAGVTQSPTHLIKTRGQQVTLRCSPISGHKSVSWYQQVLGQGPQFIFQYYEKEERGRGNFPDRFSARQFPNYSSELNVNALLLGDSALYLCASSLEAGVDSPLHFGNGTRLTVT.

This chain joins TRBV24-1 and TRBJ1-4; tentative D call: TRBD1 (6 bases). Germline values: CDR1 KGHDR, CDR2 SFDVKD. Trimming stripped 5 bases from V and 4 bases from J, with 13 bases between. CDR3 length: 15 residues. The CDR3 DNA reads as TGTGCCACCAGTGGGGGGGGCGCCGGTAATGAAAAACTGTTTTTT. Residues: CATSGGGAGNEKLFF.

This rearrangement joins TRBV11-3 to TRBJ1-2; D might be TRBD1 (6 bases). V lost 4 bases to trimming and J lost 2 bases, with 8 bases between them. Germline V lookup: CDR1 SGHNT, CDR2 YENEEA. CDR3 length: 13 residues. The CDR3 loop is CASSSTGNYGYTF. CDR3 DNA sequence: TGTGCCAGCAGCTCAACAGGGAACTATGGCTACACCTTC.

The genes are TRBV5-6 and TRBJ1-5; 8 bases are shared with TRBD1. The CDR3 has 14 residues. The ends lost 6 bases at V and 5 bases at J; junction bases unmatched: 7. The germline CDR1 and CDR2 sequences are SGHDT and YYEEEE. CDR3 in amino acids: CASTGQGKDQPQHF. The CDR3 coding sequence is TGTGCCAGCACCGGACAGGGTAAAGATCAGCCCCAGCATTTT. Full variable domain (rest looked up from reference TRBV5-6 and TRBJ1-5): DAGVTQSPTHLIKTRGQQVTLRCSPKSGHDTVSWYQQALGQGPQFIFQYYEEEERQRGNFPDRFSGHQFPNYSSELNVNALLLGDSALYLCASTGQGKDQPQHFGDGTRLSIL.